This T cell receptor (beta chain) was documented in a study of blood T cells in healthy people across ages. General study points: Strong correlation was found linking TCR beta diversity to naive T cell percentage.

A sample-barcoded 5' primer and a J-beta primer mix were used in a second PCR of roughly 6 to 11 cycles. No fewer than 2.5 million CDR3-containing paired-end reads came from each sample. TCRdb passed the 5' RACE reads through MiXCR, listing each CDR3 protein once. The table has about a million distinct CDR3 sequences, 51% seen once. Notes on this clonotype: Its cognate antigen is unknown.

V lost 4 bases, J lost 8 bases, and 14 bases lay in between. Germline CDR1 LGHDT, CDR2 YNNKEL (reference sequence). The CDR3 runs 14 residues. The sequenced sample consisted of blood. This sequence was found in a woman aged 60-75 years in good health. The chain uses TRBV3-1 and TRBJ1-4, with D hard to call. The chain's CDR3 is CASSPVGLGEKLFF. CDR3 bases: TGTGCCAGCAGCCCCGTGGGCCTTGGCGAAAAACTGTTTTTT.